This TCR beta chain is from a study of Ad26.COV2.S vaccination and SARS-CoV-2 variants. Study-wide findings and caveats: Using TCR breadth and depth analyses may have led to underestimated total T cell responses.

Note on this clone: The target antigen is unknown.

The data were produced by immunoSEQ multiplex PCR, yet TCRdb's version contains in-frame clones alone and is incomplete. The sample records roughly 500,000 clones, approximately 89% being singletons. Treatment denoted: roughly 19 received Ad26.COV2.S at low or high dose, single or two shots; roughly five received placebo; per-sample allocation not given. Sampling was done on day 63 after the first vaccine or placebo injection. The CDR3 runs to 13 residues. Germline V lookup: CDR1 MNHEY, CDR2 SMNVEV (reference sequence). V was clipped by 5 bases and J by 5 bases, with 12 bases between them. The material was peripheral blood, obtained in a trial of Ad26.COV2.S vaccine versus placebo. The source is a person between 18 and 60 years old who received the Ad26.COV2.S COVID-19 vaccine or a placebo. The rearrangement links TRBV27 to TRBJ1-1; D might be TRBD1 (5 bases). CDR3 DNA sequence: TGTGCCAGCAGTCAGAGGGGCCCTACTGAAGCTTTCTTT. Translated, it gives CASSQRGPTEAFF.